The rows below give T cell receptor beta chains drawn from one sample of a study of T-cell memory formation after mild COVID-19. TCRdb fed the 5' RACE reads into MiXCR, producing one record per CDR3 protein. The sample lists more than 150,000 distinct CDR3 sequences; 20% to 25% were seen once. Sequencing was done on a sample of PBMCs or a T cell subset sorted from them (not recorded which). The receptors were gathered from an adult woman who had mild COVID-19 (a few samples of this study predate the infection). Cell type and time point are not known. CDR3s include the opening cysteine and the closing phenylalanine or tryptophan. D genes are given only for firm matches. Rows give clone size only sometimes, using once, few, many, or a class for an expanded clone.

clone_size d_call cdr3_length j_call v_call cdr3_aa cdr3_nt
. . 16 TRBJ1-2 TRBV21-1 CASSPGRGATQGGYTF TGTGCCAGCAGCCCGGGACGAGGGGCCACCCAAGGAGGCTACACCTTC
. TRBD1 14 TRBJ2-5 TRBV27 CASSFGDRMETQYF TGTGCCAGCAGTTTCGGGGACAGGATGGAGACCCAGTACTTC
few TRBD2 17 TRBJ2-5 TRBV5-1 CASSPREAGGPQETQYF TGCGCCAGCAGCCCCCGGGAAGCGGGAGGGCCTCAAGAGACCCAGTACTTC
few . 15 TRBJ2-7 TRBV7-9 CASSLGGSRTYEQYF TGTGCCAGCAGCTTAGGCGGGTCAAGAACGTACGAGCAGTACTTC
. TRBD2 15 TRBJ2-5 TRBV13 CASSLRLAGVETQYF TGTGCCAGCAGCTTGAGACTAGCGGGAGTCGAGACCCAGTACTTC
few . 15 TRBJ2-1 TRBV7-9 CASSPPGGRADEQFF TGTGCCAGCAGCCCTCCGGGCGGACGGGCTGATGAGCAGTTCTTC
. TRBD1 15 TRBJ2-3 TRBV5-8 CANLLSGGLTDTQYF TGTGCCAACCTCTTATCAGGGGGCTTGACAGATACGCAGTATTTT
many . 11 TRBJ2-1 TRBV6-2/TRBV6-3 CASSTLVASFF TGTGCCAGCAGTACACTAGTTGCGTCCTTCTTC
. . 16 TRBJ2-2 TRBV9 CASSVDGLMSTGELFF TGTGCCAGCAGCGTAGATGGACTCATGAGCACCGGGGAGCTGTTTTTT
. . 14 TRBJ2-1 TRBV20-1 CSATSEGLFNEQFF TGCAGTGCTACCTCGGAGGGCCTATTCAATGAGCAGTTCTTC
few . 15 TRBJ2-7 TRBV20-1 CSARVVRRGLYEQYF TGCAGTGCTAGAGTGGTAAGGCGGGGACTTTACGAGCAGTACTTC
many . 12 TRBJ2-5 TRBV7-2 CASSLARETQYF TGTGCCAGCAGCTTAGCGCGAGAGACCCAGTACTTC
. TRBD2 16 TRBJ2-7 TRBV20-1 CSARDREGLAIYEQYF TGCAGTGCTAGAGATCGTGAGGGACTAGCAATTTACGAGCAGTACTTC
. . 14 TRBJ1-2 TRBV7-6 CASSLAGDNYGYTF TGTGCCAGCAGCTTAGCAGGGGATAACTATGGCTACACCTTC
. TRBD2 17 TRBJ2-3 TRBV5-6 CASSQGLELVGTDTQYF TGTGCCAGCAGCCAGGGACTAGAGCTGGTGGGCACAGATACGCAGTATTTT
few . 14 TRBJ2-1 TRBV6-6 CATILGVSYNEQFF TGTGCCACCATACTGGGGGTATCCTACAATGAGCAGTTCTTC
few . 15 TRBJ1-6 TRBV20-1 CSAPPAGHFTSPLHF TGCAGTGCTCCTCCGGCGGGACACTTTACTTCACCCCTCCACTTT
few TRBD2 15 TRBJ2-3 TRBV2 CASRGLAGVTDTQYF TGTGCCAGCAGGGGACTAGCGGGGGTCACAGATACGCAGTATTTT
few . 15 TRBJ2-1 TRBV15 CATGGDSSSYNEQFF TGTGCCACTGGTGGGGACTCCTCGTCCTACAATGAGCAGTTCTTC
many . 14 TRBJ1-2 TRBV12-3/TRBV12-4 CASSPAVRGYGYTF TGTGCCAGCAGTCCGGCCGTCCGGGGCTATGGCTACACCTTC
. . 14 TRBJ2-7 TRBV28 CASKNGGQKYEQYF TGTGCCAGCAAAAACGGGGGACAGAAGTACGAGCAGTACTTC
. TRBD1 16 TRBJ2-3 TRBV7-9 CASPSEGGLITDTQYF TGTGCCAGCCCCTCGGAAGGGGGCCTTATCACAGATACGCAGTATTTT
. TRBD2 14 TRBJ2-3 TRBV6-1 CASSDAGGPDTQYF TGTGCCAGCAGTGATGCGGGGGGGCCAGATACGCAGTATTTT
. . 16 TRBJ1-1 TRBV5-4 CASSFRYLTENTEAFF TGTGCCAGCAGCTTTCGTTACCTAACAGAGAACACTGAAGCTTTCTTT
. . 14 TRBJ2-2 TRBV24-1 CATSDFSSTGELFF TGTGCCACCAGTGATTTCTCATCCACCGGGGAGCTGTTTTTT
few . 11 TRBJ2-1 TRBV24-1 CATSDLAEQFF TGTGCCACCAGTGATTTGGCCGAGCAGTTCTTC
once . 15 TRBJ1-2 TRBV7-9 CASSLGPDTGQGYTF TGTGCCAGCAGCTTAGGCCCAGATACTGGGCAAGGCTACACCTTC
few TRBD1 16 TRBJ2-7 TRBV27 CASSPSTGVSSYEQYF TGTGCCAGCAGTCCGTCCACAGGGGTCAGCTCCTACGAGCAGTACTTC
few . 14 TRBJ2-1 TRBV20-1 CSARSGPRTYEQFF TGCAGTGCTAGATCCGGGCCAAGAACCTATGAGCAGTTCTTC
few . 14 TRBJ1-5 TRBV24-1 CATSDPGTYQPQHF TGTGCCACCAGTGACCCGGGAACCTATCAGCCCCAGCATTTT
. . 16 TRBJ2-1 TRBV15 CATSRERLSSYNEQFF TGTGCCACCAGCAGAGAACGGCTCAGCTCCTACAATGAGCAGTTCTTC
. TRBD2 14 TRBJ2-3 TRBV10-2 CASSEAGGADTQYF TGCGCCAGCAGTGAGGCGGGGGGGGCAGATACGCAGTATTTT
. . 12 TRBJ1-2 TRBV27 CASGYSGYGYTF TGTGCCAGCGGATACTCGGGGTATGGCTACACCTTC